These 29 T cell receptor beta chains were sequenced from one sample in a study of T cell changes during pregnancy in multiple sclerosis (dated by TCRdb to the late 2010s). The protocol used for the library was the immunoSEQ multiplex PCR assay. The table comes from immuneACCESS by way of TCRdb, which keeps in-frame sequences with V and J called. Part of the clones is missing from these tables; in studies checked, under half for an unresolved V gene and the rest for unknown reasons. Across this sample there are 91,000 or so clones, with 85% to 95% seen only once. Just over 2% of the sample rests with the top ten. This specimen consisted of peripheral blood, obtained after pregnancy. Receptor source: a female donor with multiple sclerosis, enrolled in a pregnancy study.

The J gene is TRBJ2-1, the V gene TRBV10-3; 16 nucleotides align to TRBD2. J was trimmed by 7 bases and V by 11 bases; bases with no gene match: 20. In germline, CDR1 is ENHRY, CDR2 SYGVKD. The CDR3 contains 19 residues. The CDR3 DNA reads TGTGCCTCTACTCAGGGGACTAGCGGGAGGGCCCCCTCTCGGAATGAGCAGTTCTTC. Protein: CASTQGTSGRAPSRNEQFF.

This clone was seen only once. This sequence joins TRBV7-8 and TRBJ1-5, with D possibly matching TRBD1 (5 bases). The germline V gene encodes CDR1 SGHVS and CDR2 FQNEAQ. V lost 2 bases and J lost 3, with 14 bases in between. The CDR3 sequence is 16 residues long. The DNA of the CDR3 is TGTGCCAGCAGCTTACTTTTGGCAGGGATCAATCAGCCCCAGCATTTT. Its translation is CASSLLLAGINQPQHF. Full variable domain (remainder filled in from reference TRBV7-8 and TRBJ1-5): GAGVSQSPRYKVAKRGQDVALRCDPISGHVSLFWYQQALGQGPEFLTYFQNEAQLDKSGLPSDRFFAERPEGSVSTLKIQRTQQEDSAVYLCASSLLLAGINQPQHFGDGTRLSIL.

The CDR3 DNA is TGTGCCAGCAGTCCCGGACAGGGGCGATACGAGCAGTACTTC. This sequence encodes CASSPGQGRYEQYF. V gene TRBV27 combines with J gene TRBJ2-7, with TRBD1 matching 9 bases. The germline V gene encodes CDR1 MNHEY and CDR2 SMNVEV (reference sequence). The CDR3 extends over 14 amino acids. The V and J ends lost 5 bases and 4 bases, in that order; junction bases with no gene match: 6.

V and J are TRBV5-1 and TRBJ2-3; D is possibly TRBD2 (6 bases). Germline V gives CDR1 SGHRS, CDR2 YFSETQ. V lost 4 bases and J 2 bases, leaving 17 bases between the germline ends. This CDR3 has 16 amino acids. The CDR3 nucleotides read TGCGCCAGCAGCCCCTGGGGGGTTCTAGACACAGATACGCAGTATTTT. Its protein product is CASSPWGVLDTDTQYF.

The chain carries TRBV6-5 and TRBJ1-4; 8 bases align to TRBD1. Losses at the gene ends were 5 bases for V and 8 bases for J; bases not matched to a gene: 7. Germline V CDR1 and CDR2: MNHEY, SVGAGI. CDR3 size: 14 residues. The CDR3 region is CASSTGQGGEKLFF. The CDR3 nucleotides are TGTGCCAGCAGTACAGGACAGGGCGGCGAAAAACTGTTTTTT.

This clone appeared once. The rearrangement joins TRBV29-1 to TRBJ1-1, with 7 bases fitting TRBD1. The CDR3 contains 14 residues. Germline loops: CDR1 SQVTM, CDR2 ANQGSEA. J gave up 4 bases and V 6 bases, and 11 bases lay outside the gene matches. As DNA, the CDR3 is TGCAGCGTCGCCGGGGGACAGACGACCACTGAAGCTTTCTTT. Residues: CSVAGGQTTTEAFF.

This chain uses TRBV6-1 with TRBJ1-2, with D uncertain. The CDR3 loop spans 13 amino acids. V gave up 1 base and J gave up 8 bases, with 11 bases separating them. CDR1 and CDR2 from the germline V gene are MNHNS and SASEGT. The CDR3: CASSEGRETGYTF. CDR3 nucleotides: TGTGCCAGCAGTGAAGGTCGGGAGACCGGCTACACCTTC.

This chain joins TRBV10-3 and TRBJ2-7; D is unclear. Trimming stripped 8 bases from V and 2 bases from J, with 13 bases between. CDR1 is ENHRY, CDR2 SYGVKD, per germline. The CDR3 length is 13 residues. The CDR3 here is CAIGQERTYEQYF. The CDR3 nucleotides read TGTGCCATCGGGCAGGAACGAACCTACGAGCAGTACTTC.

The chain has TRBV5-1 and TRBJ1-2; maybe TRBD1 (6 bases). This CDR3 is built from 13 residues. From germline, CDR1 is SGHRS and CDR2 YFSETQ. Trimming pared 0 bases from V and 6 bases from J, leaving 9 bases between. The CDR3 loop reads CASSLAPGDGYTF. DNA for the CDR3: TGCGCCAGCAGCTTGGCTCCAGGGGATGGCTACACCTTC.

The chain combines TRBV6-6 with TRBJ1-1; 10 nucleotides line up with TRBD1. The trim removed 6 bases at V and 5 bases at J, leaving 6 bases unmatched. CDR3 length: 14 amino acids. Per germline, CDR1 MNHNY and CDR2 SVGAGI (reference sequence). CDR3: CASSPGQGWTEAFF. CDR3 sequence (DNA): TGTGCCAGCAGCCCGGGACAGGGGTGGACTGAAGCTTTCTTT.

This clone was counted only a few times. This sequence joins TRBV30 and TRBJ1-3; D may be TRBD1 (5 bases). This CDR3 is built from 15 residues. From germline, CDR1 is GTSNPN and CDR2 SVGIG (reference sequence). Trimming removed 1 base from V and 2 bases from J, with 12 bases in between. CDR3 sequence (DNA): TGTGCCTGGAGTGATGGGGCTAACCCTGGAAACACCATATATTTT. Translated: CAWSDGANPGNTIYF.

This clone was recorded many times. The V and J genes are TRBV6-1 and TRBJ2-3, with D perhaps matching TRBD1 (6 bases). Germline lookup yields CDR1 MNHNS and CDR2 SASEGT. V shed 6 bases and J shed 2 bases, with 15 bases lying between them. The CDR3 contains 15 residues. Written as DNA, the CDR3 is TGTGCCAGCAGGGGGGCAGGAGCACACACAGATACGCAGTATTTT. It yields the protein CASRGAGAHTDTQYF.

This rearrangement joins TRBV7-2 to TRBJ2-3, with a possible D match to TRBD2 (5 bases). The germline gives CDR1 SGHTA, CDR2 FQGNSA. The CDR3 covers 15 residues. V was shortened by 5 bases and J by 1 base, with 13 bases between the two germline ends. As DNA, the CDR3 is TGTGCCAGCAGCCCGTTTATTAGCGGCACAGATACGCAGTATTTT. Protein sequence: CASSPFISGTDTQYF. The whole variable domain, remainder taken from reference TRBV7-2 and TRBJ2-3, is GAGVSQSPSNKVTEKGKDVELRCDPISGHTALYWYRQSLGQGLEFLIYFQGNSAPDKSGLPSDRFSAERTGGSVSTLTIQRTQQEDSAVYLCASSPFISGTDTQYFGPGTRLTVL.

The chain couples TRBV27 to TRBJ1-2; 7 bases fit TRBD1. With V trimmed by 6 bases and J by 0 bases, 10 bases remained unmatched. This CDR3 region has 16 residues. Germline values: CDR1 MNHEY, CDR2 SMNVEV (reference sequence). The CDR3 here is CASSGGQDPTNYGYTF. The CDR3 nucleotides read TGTGCCAGCAGCGGAGGACAGGACCCGACTAACTATGGCTACACCTTC.

This clone was counted between two and nine times. V and J are TRBV5-1 and TRBJ1-5, with D perhaps TRBD1 (5 bases). The V gene lost 3 bases and the J gene lost 4 bases, with 11 bases spanning the gap. Germline V CDR1 and CDR2: SGHRS, YFSETQ. This CDR3 has 14 residues. As DNA, the CDR3 is TGCGCCAGCAGCTACGACAGCTTAAATCAGCCCCAGCATTTT. Protein: CASSYDSLNQPQHF.

V gene TRBV6-5 combines with J gene TRBJ2-7; 7 nucleotides match TRBD1. The V gene end was trimmed by 6 bases and the J gene end by 3 bases; junction bases not matched to a gene: 11. There are 15 residues in the CDR3. CDR1 MNHEY and CDR2 SVGAGI come from the germline V gene. In nucleotides, the CDR3 is TGTGCCAGCAGATACGAGAGGACAGGTAGCTACGAGCAGTACTTC. Translated, it gives CASRYERTGSYEQYF.

The rearrangement links TRBV7-2 to TRBJ1-6; TRBD1 matches at 9 bases. V lost 2 bases to trimming and J lost 10 bases; unmatched junction nucleotides: 9. CDR3 size: 16 residues. The germline gives CDR1 SGHTA, CDR2 FQGNSA. The CDR3 nucleotides are TGTGCCAGCAGCTTACTAGGACAGGGGAGTCGGTCACCCCTCCACTTT. Residues: CASSLLGQGSRSPLHF.

The chain uses TRBV7-2 and TRBJ2-7; the match to TRBD1 covers 9 bases. V lost 9 bases and J lost 4; bases outside the gene matches: 7. Germline values: CDR1 SGHTA, CDR2 FQGNSA. The CDR3 length is 13 residues. This CDR3 is CASRRTGEYEQYF. Written as DNA, the CDR3 is TGTGCCAGTCGACGGACAGGGGAGTACGAGCAGTACTTC.

This chain uses TRBV29-1 with TRBJ1-3; 8 bases are shared with TRBD1. Germline V gene data show CDR1 as SQVTM and CDR2 as ANQGSEA. The CDR3 loop spans 14 amino acids. With 3 bases clipped from V and 6 bases from J, the junction kept 7 bases outside the gene matches. CDR3 sequence reads: CSVDPDREVNTIYF. The DNA of the CDR3 is TGCAGCGTTGACCCGGACAGGGAAGTAAACACCATATATTTT.

V and J are TRBV27 and TRBJ1-5; D ambiguous. Germline-derived CDR1 and CDR2 are MNHEY and SMNVEV (reference sequence). The CDR3 runs 14 residues. V was cut by 5 bases and J by 3 bases, with 11 bases left in between. The CDR3 here is CASSTPGPNQPQHF. DNA of the CDR3: TGTGCCAGCAGTACACCGGGTCCCAATCAGCCCCAGCATTTT.

The chain recombines TRBV15 with TRBJ2-5, with D perhaps matching TRBD2 (6 bases). The CDR3 runs to 15 residues. Germline V gene data show CDR1 as LNHNV and CDR2 as YYDKDF (reference sequence). Trimming left V 3 bases short and J 4 bases short, with 15 bases between. The CDR3 here is CATSSARGEAETQYF. In nucleotides, the CDR3 is TGTGCCACCAGCAGTGCCCGCGGGGAGGCAGAGACCCAGTACTTC.

V usage is TRBV5-1 and J usage is TRBJ1-5; 8 bases align to TRBD1. CDR1 and CDR2 from the germline V gene are SGHRS and YFSETQ. The V segment lost 0 bases and the J segment 6 bases; nucleotides outside the gene matches: 8. The CDR3 sequence is 16 residues long. The CDR3, as DNA: TGCGCCAGCAGCTTGGGGCCGACAGGGGAAGGTCAGCCCCAGCATTTT. It yields the protein CASSLGPTGEGQPQHF. Drawing the rest from reference TRBV5-1 and TRBJ1-5, the complete variable domain is KAGVTQTPRYLIKTRGQQVTLSCSPISGHRSVSWYQQTPGQGLQFLFEYFSETQRNKGNFPGRFSGRQFSNSRSEMNVSTLELGDSALYLCASSLGPTGEGQPQHFGDGTRLSIL.

V usage is TRBV25-1 and J usage is TRBJ2-3, with 8 bases matching TRBD1. The CDR3 loop spans 17 amino acids. V was pared by 0 bases and J by 4 bases, with 9 bases of the junction left unmatched. Germline assignment: CDR1 MGHDK and CDR2 SYGVNS. CDR3 residues: CASSEYSTRGLADTQYF. DNA for the CDR3: TGTGCCAGCAGTGAATATAGTACCAGGGGGCTAGCAGATACGCAGTATTTT.

The J gene is TRBJ2-7, the V gene TRBV6-1, with D perhaps matching TRBD1 (6 bases). The CDR3 is made up of 12 amino acids. Trimming shortened V by 10 bases and J by 3 bases, and 13 bases separated the two germline ends. Germline lookup yields CDR1 MNHNS and CDR2 SASEGT. The CDR3 loop reads CATHREFYEQYF. Here the CDR3 DNA reads TGTGCCACCCACAGGGAGTTCTACGAGCAGTACTTC.

J is TRBJ2-3 and V is TRBV7-2; perhaps TRBD2 as D (5 bases). Trimming pared 4 bases from V and 2 bases from J, leaving 13 bases between. The germline CDR1 and CDR2 sequences are SGHTA and FQGNSA. This CDR3 spans 15 amino acids. The CDR3 nucleotides are TGTGCCAGCAGCTCCATGCGGGCCTACACAGATACGCAGTATTTT. Translated, it gives CASSSMRAYTDTQYF.

The chain has TRBV29-1 and TRBJ2-7; D remains ambiguous. The V gene's germline CDR1 is SQVTM and CDR2 ANQGSEA. V lost 0 bases and J 2 bases, leaving 8 bases between the germline ends. This CDR3 is built from 13 residues. This CDR3 reads CSVEDPAAYEQYF. CDR3 nucleotide sequence: TGCAGCGTTGAAGATCCGGCGGCCTACGAGCAGTACTTC.

The chain couples TRBV9 to TRBJ1-2; unclear D gene. Germline V gene lookup returns CDR1 SGDLS and CDR2 YYNGEE. Between the trimmed V and J ends, which lost 0 bases and 8 bases, there was a span of 5 bases. This CDR3 is 11 amino acids long. This chain's CDR3 is CASSVGSGYTF. The CDR3 nucleotides are TGTGCCAGCAGCGTAGGTAGCGGCTACACCTTC.

V usage is TRBV27 and J usage is TRBJ2-3; D gene unclear. This CDR3 spans 12 amino acids. The V end lost 6 bases, the J end lost 5 bases, and 9 bases lay between the germline ends. From germline, CDR1 is MNHEY and CDR2 SMNVEV (reference sequence). For the CDR3, the DNA is TGTGCCAGCAGCCTGAACAAAGATACGCAGTATTTT. Translating it yields CASSLNKDTQYF.

V is TRBV21-1 and J is TRBJ2-7; the table assigns TRBD2, which was not confirmed against the DNA. TRBV21-1 is listed as a pseudogene. The CDR3 is 17 residues long. The CDR3 here is CASSKLTSGRVYHEQYF. The CDR3 region has the DNA TGTGCCAGCAGCAAATTGACTAGCGGGAGGGTGTATCACGAGCAGTACTTC.